This TCR beta chain comes out of a study of OX40 agonist ivuxolimab in advanced cancers. Method: immunoSEQ multiplex PCR; TCRdb's copy keeps in-frame clones and lacks some. The table has 65,000 to 100,000 clones, about 95% seen once; the top ten hold around a tenth. The TCR was taken from an adult with an advanced solid tumor such as melanoma, head and neck, liver or kidney cancer. The sequencing here drew on CD4+ or CD8+ T cells sorted from blood, taken in a trial of the OX40 agonist ivuxolimab.

Here the CDR3 reads CASSGRPGVVNTGELFF. The CDR3 DNA follows: TGTGCCAGCAGCGGCCGTCCCGGGGTGGTGAACACCGGGGAGCTGTTTTTT. V usage is TRBV9 and J usage is TRBJ2-2, with a tentative D call TRBD2 (5 bases). CDR1 is SGDLS and CDR2 is YYNGEE in the germline V gene. The ends were cut back, 3 bases at V and 1 base at J, with 16 bases in the middle. The CDR3 has 17 amino acids.